This TCR beta chain is drawn from a study of beta chain features in type 1 diabetes. Deletions cut 6 bases from V and 2 bases from J, with 11 bases between. This CDR3 comprises 14 residues. Germline CDR1 is SEHNR and CDR2 is FQNEAQ (reference sequence). Sampling consisted of one heparinised blood draw per donor, averaging around 110 mL. Expressed TCRB transcripts were sequenced, since all the RNA that had been isolated was reverse transcribed. The table came from immunoSEQ multiplex PCR; TCRdb's copy has only in-frame clones and leaves some out. The data contain about 250,000 clones, less than 15% of them singletons. This clone was seen ten or more times.

The V and J genes are TRBV7-9 and TRBJ1-3; D not resolved. Sample: naive CD4+ T cells from blood. This TCR derives from a middle-aged woman in good health. The CDR3 is CASSKGVTGNTIYF. In nucleotides, the CDR3 is TGTGCCAGCAGTAAGGGAGTTACTGGAAACACCATATATTTT.